Listed below are T cell receptor beta chains from one sample, sequenced in a study of control samples from healthy donors and cancer patients. The protocol was immunoSEQ multiplex PCR, while the TCRdb copy is restricted to in-frame clones and leaves out a portion. The sample has approximately 150,000 clones, around 94% seen once. Sequencing was done on a sample of blood. The receptors originated from a man between 35 and 55 years old in good health. Both conserved end residues are part of each CDR3. Fields, in order: clone size, V gene, J gene, CDR3 length, D gene, CDR3 DNA, CDR3 protein. D genes are given only for firm matches. Clone size is stated in some rows and not others, as once, few, many or a class when expanded.

clone_size: -; v_call: TRBV4-2; j_call: TRBJ1-1; cdr3_length: 14; d_call: -; cdr3_nt: TGTGCCAGCAGCCAAGCGGAGGGCGGCACTGAAGCTTTCTTT; cdr3_aa: CASSQAEGGTEAFF
clone_size: -; v_call: TRBV11-1; j_call: TRBJ2-1; cdr3_length: 15; d_call: TRBD1; cdr3_nt: TGTGCCAGCAGCTTAATGGGGACAGGGATAGGTGAGCAGTTCTTC; cdr3_aa: CASSLMGTGIGEQFF
clone_size: -; v_call: TRBV2; j_call: TRBJ1-1; cdr3_length: 13; d_call: -; cdr3_nt: TGTGCCAGCAGTGGACAGGAGAACACTGAAGCTTTCTTT; cdr3_aa: CASSGQENTEAFF
clone_size: -; v_call: TRBV2; j_call: TRBJ2-5; cdr3_length: 19; d_call: TRBD2; cdr3_nt: TGTGCCAGCAGCGGAACCCTTCCCGGGGGGGGTGGGGGTCAAGAGACCCAGTACTTC; cdr3_aa: CASSGTLPGGGGGQETQYF
clone_size: -; v_call: TRBV19; j_call: TRBJ1-5; cdr3_length: 14; d_call: TRBD1; cdr3_nt: TGTGCCACAGCTACCGGGACAGCAAATCAGCCCCAGCATTTT; cdr3_aa: CATATGTANQPQHF
clone_size: -; v_call: TRBV7-9; j_call: TRBJ1-5; cdr3_length: 14; d_call: -; cdr3_nt: TGTGCCAGCAGCTCCAGCGACAGCAATCAGCCCCAGCATTTT; cdr3_aa: CASSSSDSNQPQHF
clone_size: -; v_call: TRBV5-6; j_call: TRBJ2-7; cdr3_length: 15; d_call: -; cdr3_nt: TGTGCCAGCAGCTTGGCCGGGAACACCTACTACGAGCAGTACTTC; cdr3_aa: CASSLAGNTYYEQYF
clone_size: -; v_call: TRBV15; j_call: TRBJ1-3; cdr3_length: 14; d_call: -; cdr3_nt: TGTGCCACCAGCAGGACAGGCTCTGGAAACACCATATATTTT; cdr3_aa: CATSRTGSGNTIYF
clone_size: -; v_call: TRBV7-2; j_call: TRBJ2-1; cdr3_length: 16; d_call: -; cdr3_nt: TGTGCCAGCAGCTTATTAGTTTGGGCATCCTACAATGAGCAGTTCTTC; cdr3_aa: CASSLLVWASYNEQFF
clone_size: -; v_call: TRBV5-6; j_call: TRBJ1-5; cdr3_length: 13; d_call: -; cdr3_nt: TGTGCCAGCAGCTTGCGGGCGTCTCAGCCCCAGCATTTT; cdr3_aa: CASSLRASQPQHF
clone_size: -; v_call: TRBV5-4; j_call: TRBJ2-1; cdr3_length: 13; d_call: -; cdr3_nt: TGTGCCAGCAGCAAAAGCTCCTACAATGAGCAGTTCTTC; cdr3_aa: CASSKSSYNEQFF
clone_size: -; v_call: TRBV5-4; j_call: TRBJ1-1; cdr3_length: 15; d_call: TRBD1; cdr3_nt: TGTGCCAGCAGCTTGGCCGGGACAGGGAGTTCTGAAGCTTTCTTT; cdr3_aa: CASSLAGTGSSEAFF
clone_size: -; v_call: TRBV19; j_call: TRBJ1-1; cdr3_length: 14; d_call: -; cdr3_nt: TGTGCCAGTACAGACAGGCCCAATTCCGCTGAAGCTTTCTTT; cdr3_aa: CASTDRPNSAEAFF
clone_size: -; v_call: TRBV7-9; j_call: TRBJ1-2; cdr3_length: 15; d_call: -; cdr3_nt: TGTGCCAGCAGCTTAGCGGGGGCAGATCTCTATGGCTACACCTTC; cdr3_aa: CASSLAGADLYGYTF
clone_size: -; v_call: TRBV24-1; j_call: TRBJ2-4; cdr3_length: 13; d_call: -; cdr3_nt: TGTGCCACCTCCGACCTAGCCAAAAACATTCAGTACTTC; cdr3_aa: CATSDLAKNIQYF
clone_size: -; v_call: TRBV12-5; j_call: TRBJ2-3; cdr3_length: 15; d_call: -; cdr3_nt: TGTGCTAGTGGTTGGGTGGGGACTCGCACAGATACGCAGTATTTT; cdr3_aa: CASGWVGTRTDTQYF
clone_size: once; v_call: TRBV7-2; j_call: TRBJ2-1; cdr3_length: 16; d_call: TRBD2; cdr3_nt: TGTGCCAGCAACTTTCTCAGCGGGGGGGTCCGGAATGAGCAGTTCTTC; cdr3_aa: CASNFLSGGVRNEQFF
clone_size: -; v_call: TRBV7-3; j_call: TRBJ1-6; cdr3_length: 13; d_call: -; cdr3_nt: TGTGCCAGCAGCTTATCACCCAATTCACCCCTCCACTTT; cdr3_aa: CASSLSPNSPLHF
clone_size: -; v_call: TRBV10-1; j_call: TRBJ2-3; cdr3_length: 15; d_call: -; cdr3_nt: TGCGCCAGCAGTGCCGCAACCCGAGAAGGGGATACGCAGTATTTT; cdr3_aa: CASSAATREGDTQYF
clone_size: medium-sized; v_call: TRBV4-3; j_call: TRBJ1-5; cdr3_length: 17; d_call: -; cdr3_nt: TGCGCCAGCAGCCAGGCCGTTGGGGGGGCTAGCAATCAGCCCCAGCATTTT; cdr3_aa: CASSQAVGGASNQPQHF
clone_size: once; v_call: TRBV18; j_call: TRBJ1-4; cdr3_length: 14; d_call: TRBD1; cdr3_nt: TGTGCCAGCTCACCGGGACAGGGGAATGAAAAACTGTTTTTT; cdr3_aa: CASSPGQGNEKLFF
clone_size: -; v_call: TRBV6-6; j_call: TRBJ2-5; cdr3_length: 14; d_call: TRBD2; cdr3_nt: TGTGCCAGCAGACCAATCGGGGGGGAAGAGACCCAGTACTTC; cdr3_aa: CASRPIGGEETQYF
clone_size: -; v_call: TRBV12-5; j_call: TRBJ1-1; cdr3_length: 17; d_call: -; cdr3_nt: TGTGCTAGTGGTTTGGTACTTGGTGGGCTGGGGAACACTGAAGCTTTCTTT; cdr3_aa: CASGLVLGGLGNTEAFF